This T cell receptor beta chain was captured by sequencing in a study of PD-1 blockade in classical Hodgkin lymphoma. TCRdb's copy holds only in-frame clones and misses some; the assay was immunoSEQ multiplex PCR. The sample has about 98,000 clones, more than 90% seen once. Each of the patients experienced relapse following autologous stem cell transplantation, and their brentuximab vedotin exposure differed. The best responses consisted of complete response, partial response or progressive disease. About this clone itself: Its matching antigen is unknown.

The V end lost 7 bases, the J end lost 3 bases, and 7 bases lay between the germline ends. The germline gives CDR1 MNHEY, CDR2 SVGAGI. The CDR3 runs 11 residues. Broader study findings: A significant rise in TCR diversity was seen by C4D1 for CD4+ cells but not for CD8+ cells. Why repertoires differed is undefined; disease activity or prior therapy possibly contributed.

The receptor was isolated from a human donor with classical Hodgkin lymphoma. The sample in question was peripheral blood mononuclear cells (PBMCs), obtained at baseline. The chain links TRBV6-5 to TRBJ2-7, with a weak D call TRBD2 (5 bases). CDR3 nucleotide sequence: TGTGCCAGCAACCGGGGCTACGAGCAGTACTTC. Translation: CASNRGYEQYF.